The entry below describes one T cell receptor beta chain. Its antigen is still unknown. As for the donors, each was a healthy bone marrow donor. A multiplex PCR was run with 60 Vbeta primers and 13 Jbeta primers. Some clones are missing from TCRdb's copy, which holds only in-frame ones; the method was immunoSEQ multiplex PCR. There are under 50,000 clones in the sample, with about 4.2% held by the top ten. This sample was included in a study of cytomegalovirus exposure and HLA in healthy donors. General study points: Later analysis suggested links between common viral pathogens and several top significant clusters.

The CDR3 is 15 amino acids. Germline loops: CDR1 SGHTA, CDR2 FQGNSA. Between the trimmed V and J ends, which lost 4 bases and 4 bases, there was a span of 16 bases. Sequences were obtained from PBMCs. This rearrangement joins TRBV7-2 to TRBJ1-2; D perhaps matches TRBD1 (6 bases). This TCR came from a male donor in good health and CMV-seronegative. CDR3 region: CASSSYADRPYGYTF. The DNA for the CDR3 is TGTGCCAGCAGCTCGTACGCCGACAGGCCCTATGGCTACACCTTC.